The clone carrying this T cell receptor (beta chain) was picked up a small number of times. Its antigen is unidentified. With 6 bases removed from V and 3 bases from J, the gap between germline ends came to 18 bases. Germline CDR1 SGHTA, CDR2 FQGNSA. The CDR3 has 17 residues. Researchers built TCR beta libraries using quantitative 5'-RACE with molecular barcodes. TCRdb reanalysed the 5' RACE reads using MiXCR and keeps one entry per CDR3 protein. The sample holds 200,000 to 250,000 distinct CDR3 sequences, roughly 25% seen once. The sample is drawn from a study of CD8 T cells in ankylosing spondylitis. Study-level points and caveats: Earlier literature documents some of the motif variants in reactive arthritis synovial fluid and blood. The authors found the disease-linked clones to be CD8+ and relatively rare in peripheral blood. From matched ankylosing spondylitis synovial fluid, disease-linked clones were reportedly recovered at significantly enriched levels.

V gene TRBV7-2 combines with J gene TRBJ1-6; possibly TRBD1 for D (6 bases). The sequence was obtained from a male donor with ankylosing spondylitis or in good health (not recorded which). The sequencing input was blood, either unsorted or a sorted T cell fraction (not recorded which). CDR3 coding DNA: TGTGCCAGCAGTCCTAACAGAGGGGGGATCTATAATTCACCCCTCCACTTT. It codes for CASSPNRGGIYNSPLHF.